One sample yielded the 20 T cell receptor beta chains listed below, sequenced in a study of T cells after yellow fever vaccination (dated by TCRdb to between 2018 and 2021). Libraries were built with 5' RACE. TCRdb names Illumina NovaSeq 6000 as the instrument used. TCRdb reanalyzed the raw reads on its own, using fastp at Q25 for trimming and MiXCR for clone calling, and kept in-frame beta chains. CDR3 protein sequences are deduplicated, and each keeps its most common genes and DNA. This sample has about 320,000 distinct CDR3 sequences in its table, and around 13% of those were observed once. Together, the top ten hold approximately 3.4% of the sample. The sample's treatment or condition, from its label and the paper: live attenuated yellow fever vaccine strain. The sequences come from CD4+ T cells sorted from PBMCs, collected 15 days after the yellow fever booster vaccination. Source of these receptors: a man between 18 and 35 years old who received the YFV17D yellow fever vaccine.

The V call is TRBV12-3 or TRBV12-4, the J call TRBJ2-7, with 9 bases lining up with TRBD2. The CDR3 length is 15 residues. The ends lost 6 bases at V and 6 bases at J; junction bases unmatched: 12. The CDR3 reads CASSPRGGGAVEQYF. DNA for the CDR3: TGTGCCAGCAGCCCTCGAGGCGGGGGGGCAGTCGAGCAGTACTTC.

The chain links TRBV10-3 to TRBJ2-5; D remains unclear. Trimming cost V 3 bases and J 5 bases, with 4 bases left between them. This CDR3 is built from 11 residues. Germline V gene lookup returns CDR1 ENHRY and CDR2 SYGVKD. The CDR3 loop is CAISDMETQYF. Written as DNA, the CDR3 is TGTGCCATCAGTGACATGGAGACCCAGTACTTC.

The V gene is TRBV9, the J gene TRBJ1-4; D ambiguous. With 2 bases removed from V and 0 bases from J, the gap between germline ends came to 5 bases. The CDR3 loop spans 14 amino acids. Germline V lookup: CDR1 SGDLS, CDR2 YYNGEE. The CDR3 sequence: CASSVSTTNEKLFF. The CDR3 DNA reads TGTGCCAGCAGCGTCAGTACAACTAATGAAAAACTGTTTTTT.

V and J are TRBV11-2 and TRBJ2-1; 11 nucleotides match TRBD2. V gave up 5 bases and J gave up 4 bases; unmatched junction bases: 7. The length of the CDR3 is 16 residues. Germline CDR1 reads SGHAT; CDR2 reads FQNNGV. The CDR3 DNA reads as TGTGCCAGCAGCGTACCGACTAGCGGGGCTTACAATGAGCAGTTCTTC. It specifies CASSVPTSGAYNEQFF. Based on the CDR3 plus reference TRBV11-2 and TRBJ2-1, the full variable domain is EAGVAQSPRYKIIEKRQSVAFWCNPISGHATLYWYQQILGQGPKLLIQFQNNGVVDDSQLPKDRFSAERLKGVDSTLKIQPAKLEDSAVYLCASSVPTSGAYNEQFFGPGTRLTVL.

V usage is TRBV27 and J usage is TRBJ1-1, with a possible D match to TRBD1 (5 bases). There are 16 residues in the CDR3. CDR1 is MNHEY, CDR2 SMNVEV, per germline (reference sequence). V was trimmed by 10 bases and J by 4 bases, leaving 25 bases between them. CDR3 protein: CATTNLGKGNSTEAFF. The CDR3 DNA follows: TGTGCCACCACCAACCTAGGGAAGGGGAACAGCACTGAAGCTTTCTTT.

The chain joins TRBV11-3 to TRBJ2-2, with D perhaps TRBD1 (6 bases). The CDR3 totals 13 residues. Trimming stripped 4 bases from V and 8 bases from J, with 11 bases between. Germline CDR1 is SGHNT and CDR2 is YENEEA. DNA of the CDR3: TGTGCCAGCAGCTCCTATAGGGGGGGGGAGCTGTTTTTT. Protein product: CASSSYRGGELFF.

The sample holds a few counts of this clonotype. The V call is TRBV6-2 or TRBV6-3, the J call TRBJ2-7, with D perhaps matching TRBD2 (6 bases). The CDR3 covers 13 residues. Germline values: CDR1 MNHEY, CDR2 SVGEGT. V was shortened by 8 bases and J by 4 bases, with 15 bases between the two germline ends. CDR3 sequence (DNA): TGTGCCAGCGGCCGGGAGCGGCTATACGAGCAGTACTTC. It translates to CASGRERLYEQYF.

This clonotype was found a few times. V and J are TRBV14 and TRBJ2-2; unclear D gene. The V end was cut by 4 bases, the J end by 5 bases, with 8 bases between. Germline V lookup: CDR1 SGHDN, CDR2 FVKESK. The CDR3 contains 13 residues. Here the CDR3 DNA reads TGTGCCAGCAGCCTTCTCTTTACCGGGGAGCTGTTTTTT. This gives the protein CASSLLFTGELFF. Supplemented by reference TRBV14 and TRBJ2-2, the full variable domain reads EAGVTQFPSHSVIEKGQTVTLRCDPISGHDNLYWYRRVMGKEIKFLLHFVKESKQDESGMPNNRFLAERTGGTYSTLKVQPAELEDSGVYFCASSLLFTGELFFGEGSRLTVL.

The chain carries TRBV7-2 and TRBJ2-2, with 8 bases that match TRBD1. The CDR3 is 16 amino acids. V lost 0 bases, J lost 4 bases, and 4 bases stayed unmatched. From germline, CDR1 is SGHTA and CDR2 FQGNSA. DNA of the CDR3: TGTGCCAGCAGCTTAGCCGCGGACAGGGTCACCGGGGAGCTGTTTTTT. It specifies CASSLAADRVTGELFF.

This chain uses TRBV6-5 with TRBJ1-1, with D possibly being TRBD1 (5 bases). The germline gives CDR1 MNHEY, CDR2 SVGAGI. This CDR3 is built from 15 residues. The V end lost 4 bases, the J end lost 3 bases, and 15 bases lay between the germline ends. CDR3 sequence: CASSFRTRGDTEAFF. As DNA, the CDR3 is TGTGCCAGCAGTTTCCGGACCCGGGGGGACACTGAAGCTTTCTTT.

J is TRBJ2-1 and V is TRBV5-1; perhaps TRBD1 as D (6 bases). CDR3 length: 16 residues. The germline V and J ends were trimmed by 4 bases and 2 bases, with 16 bases remaining between them. Germline values: CDR1 SGHRS, CDR2 YFSETQ. The CDR3 here is CASSGDTPGPYNEQFF. CDR3 nucleotide sequence: TGCGCCAGCAGCGGGGACACCCCGGGGCCCTACAATGAGCAGTTCTTC.

This chain connects TRBV5-1 to TRBJ1-1; 9 nucleotides match TRBD1. CDR3 length equals 17 residues. Germline lookup yields CDR1 SGHRS and CDR2 YFSETQ. Trimming at V came to 4 bases and at J to 3 bases, leaving 13 bases not matched to a gene. The CDR3 DNA sequence: TGCGCCAGCAGCCGGGGGACAGGGAGATTCGAACACACTGAAGCTTTCTTT. It codes for CASSRGTGRFEHTEAFF.

This clonotype occurred a few times. The chain uses TRBV12-3 or TRBV12-4 and TRBJ2-7, with no clear D. Trimming shortened V by 5 bases and J by 6 bases, and 11 bases separated the two germline ends. CDR3 length: 12 amino acids. CDR3 sequence reads: CASSQFGPEQYF. CDR3 in DNA: TGTGCCAGCAGTCAGTTCGGGCCCGAGCAGTACTTC.

This clonotype has only a few counts. The gene calls are TRBV3-1 and TRBJ2-1, with 7 bases matching TRBD1. In germline, CDR1 is LGHDT, CDR2 YNNKEL (reference sequence). This CDR3 has 14 amino acids. Trimming cost V 4 bases and J 9 bases; bases outside gene matches: 9. In DNA form, the CDR3 reads TGTGCCAGCAGCCTTCGGACAGGTCGGGTTGAGCAGTTCTTC. It is translated as CASSLRTGRVEQFF.

This chain links TRBV7-3 with TRBJ2-1; D possibly uses TRBD1 or TRBD2 (6 bases each). Germline V lookup: CDR1 SGHTA, CDR2 FQGTGA. V was cut by 5 bases and J by 7 bases, with 18 bases left in between. The CDR3 has 15 residues. CDR3 nucleotides: TGTGCCAGCAGCCCCCCGGGCGGGACATTGAATGAGCAGTTCTTC. This encodes CASSPPGGTLNEQFF.

This clonotype was found many times. V and J are TRBV6-2 or TRBV6-3 and TRBJ2-2; D may be TRBD2 (5 bases). CDR1 and CDR2 (germline): MNHEY, SVGEGT. The CDR3 covers 14 residues. Trimming stripped 6 bases from V and 4 bases from J, with 12 bases between. The CDR3 spells CASRTTGSTGELFF. The CDR3 bases are TGTGCCAGCAGGACTACTGGAAGCACCGGGGAGCTGTTTTTT.

The CDR3 region is CASSVDGAGYTF. The CDR3 region has the DNA TGTGCCAGCAGCGTAGACGGGGCTGGCTACACCTTC. This chain uses TRBV9 with TRBJ1-2, with D tentatively TRBD1 (5 bases). V was clipped by 0 bases and J by 7 bases, with 7 bases between them. CDR1 and CDR2 (germline): SGDLS, YYNGEE. CDR3 size: 12 residues.

The V call is TRBV5-1, the J call TRBJ2-3; 13 bases align to TRBD2. Germline lookup yields CDR1 SGHRS and CDR2 YFSETQ. The J segment lost 3 bases and the V segment lost 3 bases, leaving 4 bases of the junction unmatched. This CDR3 has 16 amino acids. The CDR3 loop reads CASSSSTSGGTDTQYF. The CDR3 DNA reads TGCGCCAGCAGCTCCTCGACTAGCGGGGGGACAGATACGCAGTATTTT.

This clonotype was picked up many times. J is TRBJ1-6 and V is TRBV6-2 or TRBV6-3; tentatively, D is TRBD1 (5 bases). This CDR3 spans 14 amino acids. The germline gives CDR1 MNHEY, CDR2 SVGEGT. V lost 2 bases, J lost 7 bases, and 9 bases lay in between. The CDR3 loop reads CASSYQGANSPLHF. CDR3 coding DNA: TGTGCCAGCAGTTACCAGGGCGCGAATTCACCCCTCCACTTT.

In its sample, this clonotype was seen many times. The CDR3 DNA is TGTGCCAGCAGCCAAGTCGGGGCAAGCTCTGGAAACACCATATATTTT. Protein product: CASSQVGASSGNTIYF. The chain has TRBV3-1 and TRBJ1-3; D is possibly TRBD1 (5 bases). Germline V CDR1 and CDR2: LGHDT, YNNKEL (reference sequence). The CDR3 is 16 residues long. V was clipped by 1 base and J by 0 bases, with 10 bases between them.